These 9 T cell receptor beta chains originate from one sample sequenced in a study of patients and donors after allogeneic stem cell transplantation. TCRdb processed the RT-PCR reads anew with MiXCR; each CDR3 protein has one entry. The table shows about a million distinct CDR3 sequences, with 15% to 20% occurring only once. Sequenced sample: blood, either unsorted or a sorted T cell fraction (not recorded which). Receptors originate from a human donor who was either an allogeneic HSCT recipient or a stem cell or donor lymphocyte infusion donor (not recorded which). It is not recorded whose cells these are; they may come from a transplant donor.

V is TRBV12-3 or TRBV12-4 and J is TRBJ2-7; 13 bases map to TRBD2. Losses at the gene ends were 5 bases for V and 0 bases for J; bases not matched to a gene: 4. The CDR3 is made up of 16 amino acids. In DNA, the CDR3 is TGTGCCAGCAGTGAGACTAGCGGGGGGAGCTCCTACGAGCAGTACTTC. This codes for CASSETSGGSSYEQYF.

The chain combines TRBV27 with TRBJ2-3, with 9 bases aligning to TRBD1. The CDR3 sequence is 16 residues long. Germline V gene data show CDR1 as MNHEY and CDR2 as SMNVEV (reference sequence). V was clipped by 3 bases and J by 2 bases; unmatched bases: 6. CDR3 loop: CASSFVGDRDTDTQYF. The CDR3 region has the DNA TGTGCCAGCAGTTTCGTTGGGGACAGGGACACAGATACGCAGTATTTT.

The genes are TRBV23-1 and TRBJ2-5; D is possibly TRBD1 (6 bases). TRBV23-1 is flagged as an ORF with uncertain function. Trimming shortened V by 6 bases and J by 0 bases, and 17 bases separated the two germline ends. The CDR3 covers 16 residues. The CDR3 DNA sequence: TGCGCCAGCAGCTCAGATGGACAGCTCCACCAAGAGACCCAGTACTTC. Amino acid sequence: CASSSDGQLHQETQYF.

This clonotype was seen at least ten times. The rearrangement joins TRBV7-9 to TRBJ1-3; 8 bases map to TRBD1. The J segment lost 1 base and the V segment lost 2 bases, leaving 1 base of the junction unmatched. Per germline, CDR1 SEHNR and CDR2 FQNEAQ (reference sequence). The CDR3 extends over 15 amino acids. Written as DNA, the CDR3 is TGTGCCAGCAGCTTACGGACAGGGTCTGGAAACACCATATATTTT. Amino acids: CASSLRTGSGNTIYF. The whole variable domain, filled in from reference TRBV7-9 and TRBJ1-3, reads DTGVSQNPRHKITKRGQNVTFRCDPISEHNRLYWYRQTLGQGPEFLTYFQNEAQLEKSRLLSDRFSAERPKGSFSTLEIQRTEQGDSAMYLCASSLRTGSGNTIYFGEGSWLTVV.

The V call is TRBV3-1, the J call TRBJ1-6; D remains ambiguous. Germline CDR1 and CDR2: LGHDT and YNNKEL (reference sequence). V lost 2 bases and J lost 7, with 18 bases in between. The CDR3 consists of 17 residues. The DNA of the CDR3 is TGTGCCAGCAGCCAATTATCCGACCGACCGCTGAATTCACCCCTCCACTTT. It specifies CASSQLSDRPLNSPLHF.

The rearrangement uses TRBV15 and TRBJ2-1, with TRBD1 as a possible D gene (7 bases). The CDR3 is 19 amino acids. The V gene's germline CDR1 is LNHNV and CDR2 YYDKDF (reference sequence). V was pared by 2 bases and J by 2 bases, with 22 bases between. CDR3: CATSRQGGVEESPYNEQFF. CDR3 coding DNA: TGTGCCACCAGCAGACAGGGGGGAGTGGAGGAAAGCCCCTACAATGAGCAGTTCTTC.

This clonotype turned up a few times. The chain uses TRBV7-9 and TRBJ1-5, with D perhaps TRBD1 (5 bases). Germline V gives CDR1 SEHNR, CDR2 FQNEAQ (reference sequence). The length of the CDR3 is 17 residues. Trimming left V 4 bases short and J 4 bases short, with 20 bases between. CDR3 in DNA: TGTGCCAGCAGCTCCTCGGGGGGTAACTGGATTAATCAGCCCCAGCATTTT. It codes for CASSSSGGNWINQPQHF.

The sample holds a few counts of this clonotype. The genes are TRBV20-1 and TRBJ2-5; weak D call: TRBD2 (7 bases). Trimming pared 1 base from V and 5 bases from J, leaving 20 bases between. CDR3 length: 16 residues. Per the germline V gene, CDR1 is DFQATT and CDR2 is SNEGSKA (reference sequence). As DNA, the CDR3 is TGCAGTGCTAGAGGATTGGCGGGGGCCCCGGGGGAGACCCAGTACTTC. It is translated as CSARGLAGAPGETQYF.

This clonotype appeared a few times. The chain joins TRBV5-5 to TRBJ2-1; D gene ambiguous. CDR3 size: 15 residues. The germline gives CDR1 SGHKS, CDR2 YYEKEE (reference sequence). The V end was cut by 4 bases, the J end by 0 bases, with 11 bases between. The CDR3 reads CASSPGRSSYNEQFF. The CDR3 DNA is TGTGCCAGCAGCCCGGGCAGGAGCTCCTACAATGAGCAGTTCTTC.